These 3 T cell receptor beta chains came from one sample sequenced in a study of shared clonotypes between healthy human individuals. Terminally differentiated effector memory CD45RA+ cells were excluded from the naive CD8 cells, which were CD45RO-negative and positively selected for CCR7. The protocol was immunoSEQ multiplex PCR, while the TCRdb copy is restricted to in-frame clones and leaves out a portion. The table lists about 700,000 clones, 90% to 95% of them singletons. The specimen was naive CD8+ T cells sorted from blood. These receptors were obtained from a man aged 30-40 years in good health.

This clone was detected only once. The CDR3 here is CASSVAPLAGPTDTQYF. CDR3 nucleotides: TGTGCCAGCAGCGTAGCCCCACTAGCGGGTCCCACAGATACGCAGTATTTT. The chain carries TRBV9 and TRBJ2-3; 9 nucleotides line up with TRBD2. The junction had 7 bases not matched to a gene; V was cut back by 0 bases and J by 2 bases. Germline values: CDR1 SGDLS, CDR2 YYNGEE. The CDR3 has 17 residues.

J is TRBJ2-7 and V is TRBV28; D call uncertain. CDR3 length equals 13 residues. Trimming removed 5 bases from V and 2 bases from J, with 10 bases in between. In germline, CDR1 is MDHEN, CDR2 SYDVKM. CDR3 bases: TGTGCCAGCAGTGGGATGGGCCCCTACGAGCAGTACTTC. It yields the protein CASSGMGPYEQYF.

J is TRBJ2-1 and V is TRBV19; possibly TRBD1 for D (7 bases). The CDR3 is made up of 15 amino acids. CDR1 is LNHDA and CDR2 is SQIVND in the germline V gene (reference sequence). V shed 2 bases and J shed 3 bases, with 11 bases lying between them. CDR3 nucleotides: TGTGCCAGTAGTATATCAGGGGGGCTCTACAATGAGCAGTTCTTC. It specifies CASSISGGLYNEQFF.